Following are 10 T cell receptor beta chains from one sample sequenced in a study of long-term antiretroviral therapy in people with HIV. An immunoSEQ assay, version v3.0, was performed at survey level. Sequencing used immunoSEQ multiplex PCR; TCRdb keeps in-frame clones, though not all of them. The sample records 30,000 to 50,000 clones, approximately 85% being singletons. The sample consisted of unsorted PBMCs, taken 3.1 years after starting antiretroviral therapy. The origin of the receptors is a woman aged 45-65 years with HIV.

The chain joins TRBV19 to TRBJ1-6, with TRBD1 as a possible D gene (5 bases). The V end lost 5 bases, the J end lost 5 bases, and 19 bases lay between the germline ends. Germline V lookup: CDR1 LNHDA, CDR2 SQIVND (reference sequence). This CDR3 region has 17 residues. This CDR3 is CASSPAGFRMDNSPLHF. Here the CDR3 DNA reads TGTGCCAGTAGTCCCGCAGGGTTTCGTATGGATAATTCACCCCTCCACTTT.

This rearrangement joins TRBV9 to TRBJ2-6; D gene unclear. CDR1 and CDR2 (germline): SGDLS, YYNGEE. This CDR3 has 17 residues. V was pared by 1 base and J by 0 bases, with 11 bases between. CDR3 loop: CASSVIPMSSGANVLTF. The CDR3 bases are TGTGCCAGCAGCGTAATTCCAATGAGCTCTGGGGCCAACGTCCTGACTTTC.

The chain recombines TRBV15 with TRBJ2-3, with D perhaps given as TRBD1 or TRBD2 (5 bases each). Germline-derived CDR1 and CDR2 are LNHNV and YYDKDF (reference sequence). This CDR3 has 14 amino acids. The V gene lost 3 bases and the J gene lost 6 bases, with 13 bases spanning the gap. For the CDR3, the DNA is TGTGCCACCAGCAGGGGGGACGGCCGGGATACGCAGTATTTT. Amino acid sequence: CATSRGDGRDTQYF.

This chain links TRBV2 with TRBJ2-3; TRBD1 agrees at 9 bases. There are 15 residues in the CDR3. The germline CDR1 and CDR2 sequences are SNHLY and FYNNEI. Germline trimming cut 5 bases from V and 3 bases from J; bases unmatched to any gene: 6. The CDR3: CASSPGQGRTDTQYF. The CDR3 nucleotides read TGTGCCAGCAGTCCAGGACAGGGGCGAACAGATACGCAGTATTTT.

The V and J genes are TRBV10-1 and TRBJ2-1; 8 nucleotides line up with TRBD2. V lost 0 bases and J lost 9; bases outside the gene matches: 7. The CDR3 totals 15 residues. CDR1 WNHNN and CDR2 SYGVQD come from the germline V gene (reference sequence). The CDR3 DNA reads TGCGCCAGCAGTGAGTCGACTCCGGGAGGGAGTGAGCAGTTCTTC. Translating gives CASSESTPGGSEQFF.

The V and J genes are TRBV5-6 and TRBJ1-5, with no clear D. This CDR3 has 12 amino acids. Germline values: CDR1 SGHDT, CDR2 YYEEEE. V was cut by 1 base and J by 5 bases, with 4 bases left in between. The CDR3 DNA is TGTGCCAGCAGCTTGCCCGATCAGCCCCAGCATTTT. This gives the protein CASSLPDQPQHF.

CDR3 sequence: CASTTGDRALYEQYF. The CDR3 DNA follows: TGTGCCAGCACCACGGGGGACAGGGCCCTCTACGAGCAGTACTTC. This rearrangement joins TRBV6-5 to TRBJ2-7, with TRBD1 matching over 9 bases. V lost 7 bases, J lost 3 bases, and 10 bases stayed unmatched. Germline loops: CDR1 MNHEY, CDR2 SVGAGI. There are 15 residues in the CDR3.

For the CDR3, the DNA is TGTGCCAGCGGCGAACAGGGAAGGATTGAAAAACTGTTTTTT. Translated: CASGEQGRIEKLFF. V gene TRBV14 combines with J gene TRBJ1-4; perhaps TRBD1 as D (6 bases). The CDR3 extends over 14 amino acids. Trimming removed 8 bases from V and 7 bases from J, with 17 bases in between. Germline-derived CDR1 and CDR2 are SGHDN and FVKESK.

CDR3 coding DNA: TGTGCCAGCAGCTTACGCAGGGGTGAAAAACTGTTTTTT. Protein: CASSLRRGEKLFF. The chain couples TRBV7-3 to TRBJ1-4, with TRBD1 as a possible D gene (6 bases). Trimming stripped 2 bases from V and 7 bases from J, with 8 bases between. This CDR3 spans 13 amino acids. Germline-derived CDR1 and CDR2 are SGHTA and FQGTGA.

The chain has TRBV7-3 and TRBJ2-1; unclear D gene. This CDR3 has 13 amino acids. V lost 5 bases and J lost 7, with 12 bases in between. The germline V gene encodes CDR1 SGHTA and CDR2 FQGTGA. The CDR3, as DNA: TGTGCCAGCAGCCCGCAAGGCCAAAATGAGCAGTTCTTC. Residues: CASSPQGQNEQFF. Complete variable domain (other parts from reference TRBV7-3 and TRBJ2-1): GAGVSQTPSNKVTEKGKYVELRCDPISGHTALYWYRQSLGQGPEFLIYFQGTGAADDSGLPNDRFFAVRPEGSVSTLKIQRTERGDSAVYLCASSPQGQNEQFFGPGTRLTVL.